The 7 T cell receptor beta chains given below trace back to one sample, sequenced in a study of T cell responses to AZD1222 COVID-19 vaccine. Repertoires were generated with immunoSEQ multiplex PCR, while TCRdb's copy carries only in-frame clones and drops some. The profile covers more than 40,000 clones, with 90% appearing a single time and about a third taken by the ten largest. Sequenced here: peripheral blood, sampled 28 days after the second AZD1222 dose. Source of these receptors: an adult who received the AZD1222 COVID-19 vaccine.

The CDR3 spells CASSLGTGFEAFF. The CDR3 nucleotides are TGTGCCAGCAGCTTAGGAACAGGCTTTGAAGCTTTCTTT. The V and J genes are TRBV11-2 and TRBJ1-1; possible D gene TRBD1, 5 bases. Trimming left V 1 base short and J 7 bases short, with 10 bases between. Germline CDR1 reads SGHAT; CDR2 reads FQNNGV. The CDR3 length is 13 residues.

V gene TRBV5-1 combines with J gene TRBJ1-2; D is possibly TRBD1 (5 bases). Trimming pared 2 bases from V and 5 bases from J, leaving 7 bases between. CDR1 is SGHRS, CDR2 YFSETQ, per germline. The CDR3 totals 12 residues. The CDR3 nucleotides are TGCGCCAGCAGCTTAGCAGGGTATGGCTACACCTTC. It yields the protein CASSLAGYGYTF.

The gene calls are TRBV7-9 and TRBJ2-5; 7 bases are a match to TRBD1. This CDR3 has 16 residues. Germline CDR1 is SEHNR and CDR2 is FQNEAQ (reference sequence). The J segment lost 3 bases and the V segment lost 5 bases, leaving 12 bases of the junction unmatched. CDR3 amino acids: CASSHRQGASEETQYF. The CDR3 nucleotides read TGTGCCAGCAGCCATCGACAGGGAGCGAGTGAAGAGACCCAGTACTTC.

The DNA for the CDR3 is TGTGCCTGGGGGACAGGGGGCAGGGACAATGAGCAGTTCTTC. Translated: CAWGTGGRDNEQFF. The chain links TRBV30 to TRBJ2-1, with 12 nucleotides matching TRBD1. Germline V lookup: CDR1 GTSNPN, CDR2 SVGIG (reference sequence). J was trimmed by 5 bases and V by 5 bases; bases with no gene match: 4. The CDR3 length is 14 residues.

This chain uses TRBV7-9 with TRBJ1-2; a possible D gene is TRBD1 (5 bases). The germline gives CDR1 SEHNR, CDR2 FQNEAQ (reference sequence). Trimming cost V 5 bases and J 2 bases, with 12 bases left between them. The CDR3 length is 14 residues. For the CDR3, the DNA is TGTGCCAGCAGCGGGGACGGAGGAAACTATGGCTACACCTTC. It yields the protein CASSGDGGNYGYTF.

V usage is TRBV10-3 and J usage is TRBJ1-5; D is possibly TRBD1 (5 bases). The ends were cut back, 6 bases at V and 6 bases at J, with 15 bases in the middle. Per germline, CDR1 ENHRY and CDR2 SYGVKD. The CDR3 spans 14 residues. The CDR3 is CAIRIDSRVQPQHF. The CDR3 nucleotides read TGTGCCATCAGAATCGACAGTCGGGTTCAGCCCCAGCATTTT.

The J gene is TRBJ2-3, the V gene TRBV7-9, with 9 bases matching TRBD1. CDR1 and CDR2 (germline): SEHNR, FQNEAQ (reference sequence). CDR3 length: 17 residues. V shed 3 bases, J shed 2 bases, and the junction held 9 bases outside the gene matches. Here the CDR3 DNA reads TGTGCCAGCAGCTTTCCGGAGACAGGGGGAGTCACAGATACGCAGTATTTT. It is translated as CASSFPETGGVTDTQYF.